Each of the 18 T cell receptor beta chains below was sequenced from the same sample in a study of shared clonotypes between healthy human individuals. The protocol was immunoSEQ multiplex PCR, while the TCRdb copy is restricted to in-frame clones and leaves out a portion. This table has 450,000 to 700,000 clones, around 95% appearing once. The naive CD8 subset, CD45RO-negative cells positively selected for CCR7, excluded terminally differentiated effector memory CD45RA+ cells. Material for sequencing was naive CD8+ T cells sorted from blood. Receptors originate from a woman in her twenties or thirties in good health.

This chain joins TRBV5-1 and TRBJ2-2; 8 nucleotides line up with TRBD1. The CDR3 totals 18 residues. J was trimmed by 0 bases and V by 3 bases; bases with no gene match: 10. The germline gives CDR1 SGHRS, CDR2 YFSETQ. The CDR3 protein is CASSSQGAHLPNTGELFF. In DNA, the CDR3 is TGCGCCAGCAGCTCCCAGGGGGCTCACCTCCCGAACACCGGGGAGCTGTTTTTT.

V and J are TRBV21-1 and TRBJ2-3; whether TRBD2, the table's D call, matches the DNA was not checked. TRBV21-1 is shown as a pseudogene. This CDR3 has 15 amino acids. The DNA for the CDR3 is TGTGCCAGCCATGAGGAGGAGTGCTTAAGGGATACGCAGTATTTT. This sequence encodes CASHEEECLRDTQYF.

The chain has TRBV27 and TRBJ2-1; TRBD2 aligns across 10 bases. J gave up 5 bases and V 6 bases, and 7 bases lay outside the gene matches. The germline V gene has CDR1 MNHEY and CDR2 SMNVEV (reference sequence). The CDR3 runs 15 residues. DNA for the CDR3: TGTGCCAGCAGCCGAATACTAGCGGGAAACAATGAGCAGTTCTTC. Encoded protein: CASSRILAGNNEQFF.

The V and J genes are TRBV5-6 and TRBJ2-3; TRBD2 matches 9 bases. V shed 2 bases, J shed 1 base, and the junction held 14 bases outside the gene matches. The germline CDR1 and CDR2 sequences are SGHDT and YYEEEE. This CDR3 has 19 residues. CDR3 nucleotides: TGTGCCAGCAGCTTCAGGGCGGGAGGGCCTCGCGTTGGCACAGATACGCAGTATTTT. This codes for CASSFRAGGPRVGTDTQYF.

The DNA of the CDR3 is TGTGCCAGCAGCTTAGGGAGGGGGCAGCCCCAGCATTTT. Translated: CASSLGRGQPQHF. The chain is built from TRBV7-9 and TRBJ1-5, with a possible D match to TRBD1 (6 bases). Germline V gives CDR1 SEHNR, CDR2 FQNEAQ (reference sequence). This CDR3 spans 13 amino acids. V was trimmed by 1 base and J by 7 bases, leaving 8 bases between them.

The chain has TRBV5-5 and TRBJ2-7, with TRBD1 matching 8 bases. CDR3 length: 13 amino acids. Germline CDR1 and CDR2: SGHKS and YYEKEE (reference sequence). V shed 5 bases, J shed 2 bases, and the junction held 3 bases outside the gene matches. For the CDR3, the DNA is TGTGCCAGCAGGACAGGGGCTACCTACGAGCAGTACTTC. Translated, it gives CASRTGATYEQYF.

The chain is built from TRBV7-9 and TRBJ2-1; D remains unclear. This CDR3 has 14 amino acids. Trimming took 4 bases from V and 4 from J, leaving 11 bases between them. Germline lookup yields CDR1 SEHNR and CDR2 FQNEAQ (reference sequence). The CDR3 is CASSSESLYNEQFF. In DNA form, the CDR3 reads TGTGCCAGCAGCTCCGAAAGTCTATACAATGAGCAGTTCTTC.

Here the CDR3 reads CASSQETGLLQETQYF. For the CDR3, the DNA is TGTGCCAGCAGCCAAGAGACCGGGCTCCTCCAAGAGACCCAGTACTTC. This rearrangement joins TRBV4-2 to TRBJ2-5; D uncertain. Germline V gives CDR1 LGHNA, CDR2 YNFKEQ. Trimming removed 0 bases at V and 1 base at J, with 12 bases between. This CDR3 comprises 16 residues.

The table lists this clone with a count of one. J is TRBJ1-1 and V is TRBV5-1; D gene unclear. Germline-derived CDR1 and CDR2 are SGHRS and YFSETQ. This CDR3 is built from 18 residues. Trimming cost V 0 bases and J 2 bases, with 20 bases left between them. The CDR3 here is CASSLGDGWGRVNTEAFF. The CDR3 coding sequence is TGCGCCAGCAGCTTGGGAGACGGCTGGGGAAGGGTCAACACTGAAGCTTTCTTT.

The chain combines TRBV27 with TRBJ2-7; 9 bases match TRBD1. CDR3 length equals 16 residues. The V gene end was trimmed by 7 bases and the J gene end by 4 bases; junction bases not matched to a gene: 14. Germline V gives CDR1 MNHEY, CDR2 SMNVEV (reference sequence). CDR3 sequence (DNA): TGTGCCAGCACTACCGTTTGGGACAGGGCACATTACGAGCAGTACTTC. Protein: CASTTVWDRAHYEQYF.

The chain couples TRBV28 to TRBJ2-3; D gene ambiguous. This CDR3 region has 13 residues. V gave up 7 bases and J gave up 0 bases, with 8 bases separating them. Germline loops: CDR1 MDHEN, CDR2 SYDVKM. In nucleotides, the CDR3 is TGTGCCAGCACCCCTCCTAGCACAGATACGCAGTATTTT. This codes for CASTPPSTDTQYF.

The V gene is TRBV27, the J gene TRBJ2-7, with TRBD2 identical over 8 bases. The length of the CDR3 is 14 residues. V lost 4 bases, J lost 5 bases, and 7 bases stayed unmatched. Germline values: CDR1 MNHEY, CDR2 SMNVEV (reference sequence). CDR3 sequence reads: CASSSGTSHNEQYF. CDR3 sequence (DNA): TGTGCCAGCAGTTCCGGGACTAGTCACAACGAGCAGTACTTC.

The rearrangement joins TRBV7-6 to TRBJ2-3; perhaps TRBD2 as D (5 bases). Trimming stripped 5 bases from V and 0 bases from J, with 18 bases between. Germline lookup yields CDR1 SGHVS and CDR2 FNYEAQ. The CDR3 runs to 17 residues. The CDR3 DNA reads TGTGCCAGCAGCCTACTCACCCGGACTCCCAGCACAGATACGCAGTATTTT. This translates into CASSLLTRTPSTDTQYF. Supplemented by reference TRBV7-6 and TRBJ2-3, the full variable domain reads GAGVSQSPRYKVTKRGQDVALRCDPISGHVSLYWYRQALGQGPEFLTYFNYEAQQDKSGLPNDRFSAERPEGSISTLTIQRTEQRDSAMYRCASSLLTRTPSTDTQYFGPGTRLTVL.

J is TRBJ2-7 and V is TRBV27, with a weak D call TRBD2 (5 bases). This CDR3 is 15 amino acids long. The V and J ends lost 1 base and 0 bases respectively, with 10 bases between them. Germline assignment: CDR1 MNHEY and CDR2 SMNVEV (reference sequence). In DNA form, the CDR3 reads TGTGCCAGCAGTTTATACCGGGGTCCCTCCTACGAGCAGTACTTC. Translating it yields CASSLYRGPSYEQYF.

V usage is TRBV5-1 and J usage is TRBJ2-1; 13 bases are shared with TRBD2. V lost 4 bases to trimming and J lost 10 bases; unmatched junction nucleotides: 5. This CDR3 comprises 14 residues. Germline V gene data show CDR1 as SGHRS and CDR2 as YFSETQ. DNA of the CDR3: TGCGCCAGCAGCCCGGGACTAGCGGGATACGAGCAGTTCTTC. Translating gives CASSPGLAGYEQFF.

J is TRBJ2-3 and V is TRBV7-8; 9 nucleotides align to TRBD2. CDR3 length: 16 residues. The V segment lost 4 bases and the J segment 3 bases; nucleotides outside the gene matches: 8. The germline CDR1 and CDR2 sequences are SGHVS and FQNEAQ. This CDR3 reads CASSSRLADATDTQYF. CDR3 in DNA: TGTGCCAGCAGCTCGAGACTAGCGGATGCTACAGATACGCAGTATTTT.

The CDR3 region has the DNA TGTGCCAGCAGCTCGAGACAGGGAAGTCTCGGCTACACCTTC. This encodes CASSSRQGSLGYTF. The chain couples TRBV7-2 to TRBJ1-2; 7 bases agree with TRBD1. The CDR3 totals 14 residues. In germline, CDR1 is SGHTA, CDR2 FQGNSA. With V trimmed by 4 bases and J by 8 bases, 10 bases remained unmatched.

The chain links TRBV9 to TRBJ1-2, with 7 bases that match TRBD1. CDR1 and CDR2 (germline): SGDLS, YYNGEE. J gave up 2 bases and V 3 bases, and 10 bases lay outside the gene matches. The CDR3 consists of 16 residues. CDR3: CASSGLRDRPNYGYTF. The CDR3 DNA reads as TGTGCCAGCAGCGGTCTTAGGGACAGACCCAACTATGGCTACACCTTC.